These 5 T cell receptor beta chains came from one sample sequenced in a study of response to subunit inactivated influenza vaccine. TCRdb re-called the RT-PCR reads with MiXCR, one entry per CDR3 protein. In the table there are about 700,000 distinct CDR3 sequences, 13% to 15% of which are singletons. The sequenced sample was PBMCs from blood, obtained around 15 days before vaccination. The receptor set was obtained from a man aged 45-65 years who received an inactivated influenza vaccine.

This clonotype was recorded many times. The V call is TRBV25-1, the J call TRBJ2-1; tentatively, D is TRBD2 (6 bases). Trimming shortened V by 1 base and J by 4 bases, and 14 bases separated the two germline ends. Germline V lookup: CDR1 MGHDK, CDR2 SYGVNS. This CDR3 region has 16 residues. CDR3 coding DNA: TGTGCCAGCAGTGAATCACTAGCATTACGGTACAATGAGCAGTTCTTC. It encodes CASSESLALRYNEQFF.

The genes are TRBV4-1 and TRBJ1-2; D is ambiguous. Trimming took 0 bases from V and 2 from J, leaving 7 bases between them. Germline V gene lookup returns CDR1 MGHRA and CDR2 YSYEKL. CDR3 size: 14 residues. In DNA, the CDR3 is TGCGCCAGCAGCCAAGACAAGCGGAACTATGGCTACACCTTC. It specifies CASSQDKRNYGYTF.

This clonotype was detected a few times. This chain joins TRBV6-1 and TRBJ2-1; TRBD2 might be the D (5 bases). This CDR3 is 16 amino acids long. The V and J ends lost 1 base and 2 bases respectively, with 12 bases between them. Germline values: CDR1 MNHNS, CDR2 SASEGT. CDR3 coding DNA: TGTGCCAGCAGTGAAGACCGGGAACCTACCTACAATGAGCAGTTCTTC. Translated: CASSEDREPTYNEQFF.

This chain joins TRBV7-2 and TRBJ2-3; weak D call: TRBD2 (6 bases). Germline V CDR1 and CDR2: SGHTA, FQGNSA. V was clipped by 6 bases and J by 7 bases, with 17 bases between them. The CDR3 runs 14 residues. The CDR3 protein is CASRRGGAHHTQYF. The CDR3, as DNA: TGTGCCAGCAGACGGGGAGGAGCGCACCATACGCAGTATTTT.

This clonotype showed up just a few times. This chain connects TRBV4-2 to TRBJ2-5; D remains ambiguous. Germline CDR1 LGHNA, CDR2 YNFKEQ. CDR3 size: 14 residues. The V and J ends lost 4 bases and 4 bases respectively, with 13 bases between them. The DNA of the CDR3 is TGTGCCAGCAGCCCGACTCTAGAAGCAGAGACCCAGTACTTC. It encodes CASSPTLEAETQYF.